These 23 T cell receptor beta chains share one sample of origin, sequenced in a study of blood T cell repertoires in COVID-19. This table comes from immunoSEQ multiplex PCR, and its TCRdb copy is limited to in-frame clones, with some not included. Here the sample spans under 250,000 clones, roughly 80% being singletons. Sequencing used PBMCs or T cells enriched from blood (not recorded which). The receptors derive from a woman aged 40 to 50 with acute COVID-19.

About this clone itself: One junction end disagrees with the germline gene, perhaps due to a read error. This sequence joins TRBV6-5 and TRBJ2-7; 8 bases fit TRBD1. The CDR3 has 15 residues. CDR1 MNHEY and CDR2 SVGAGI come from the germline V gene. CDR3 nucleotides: TGTGCCAGCATTTACAGGGGGTACGGCTCCTACGAGCAGTACTTC. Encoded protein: CASIYRGYGSYEQYF.

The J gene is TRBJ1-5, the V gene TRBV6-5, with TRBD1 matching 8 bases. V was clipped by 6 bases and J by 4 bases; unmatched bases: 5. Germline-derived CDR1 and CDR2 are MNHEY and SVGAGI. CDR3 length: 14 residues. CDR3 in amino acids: CASRGQDRNQPQHF. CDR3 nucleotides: TGTGCCAGCAGGGGACAGGATAGGAATCAGCCCCAGCATTTT.

The CDR3 DNA sequence: TGTGCCAGCAGTTTATCTTCAGGGGTCGGTTATGGCTACACCTTC. Protein sequence: CASSLSSGVGYGYTF. The V call is TRBV27, the J call TRBJ1-2, with D possibly being TRBD1 (6 bases). CDR1 and CDR2 from the germline V gene are MNHEY and SMNVEV (reference sequence). V was clipped by 0 bases and J by 5 bases, with 13 bases between them. The CDR3 length is 15 residues.

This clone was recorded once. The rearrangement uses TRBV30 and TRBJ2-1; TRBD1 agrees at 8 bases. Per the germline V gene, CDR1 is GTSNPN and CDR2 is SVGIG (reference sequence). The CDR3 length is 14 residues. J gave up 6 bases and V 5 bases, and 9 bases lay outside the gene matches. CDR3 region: CAWGNGQGINEQFF. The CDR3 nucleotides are TGTGCCTGGGGGAACGGACAGGGCATCAATGAGCAGTTCTTC.

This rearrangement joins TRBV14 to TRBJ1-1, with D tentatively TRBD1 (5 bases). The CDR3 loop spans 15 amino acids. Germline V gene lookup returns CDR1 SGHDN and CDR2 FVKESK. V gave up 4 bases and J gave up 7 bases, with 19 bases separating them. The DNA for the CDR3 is TGTGCCAGCAGCCCAGGAGGGACCTCCGCCCGTGAAGCTTTCTTT. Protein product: CASSPGGTSAREAFF. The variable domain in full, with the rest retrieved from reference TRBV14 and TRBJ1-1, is EAGVTQFPSHSVIEKGQTVTLRCDPISGHDNLYWYRRVMGKEIKFLLHFVKESKQDESGMPNNRFLAERTGGTYSTLKVQPAELEDSGVYFCASSPGGTSAREAFFGQGTRLTVV.

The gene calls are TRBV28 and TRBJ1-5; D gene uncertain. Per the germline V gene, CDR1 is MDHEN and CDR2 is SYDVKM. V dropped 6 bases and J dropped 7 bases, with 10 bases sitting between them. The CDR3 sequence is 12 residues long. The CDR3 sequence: CASRRIGQPQHF. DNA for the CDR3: TGTGCCAGCAGGAGAATCGGGCAGCCCCAGCATTTT.

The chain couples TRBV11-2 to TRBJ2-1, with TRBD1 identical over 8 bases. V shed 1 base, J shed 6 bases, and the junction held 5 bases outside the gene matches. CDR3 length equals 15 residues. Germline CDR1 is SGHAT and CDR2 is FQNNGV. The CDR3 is CASSLATTGGNEQFF. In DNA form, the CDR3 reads TGTGCCAGCAGCTTAGCCACTACAGGGGGCAATGAGCAGTTCTTC.

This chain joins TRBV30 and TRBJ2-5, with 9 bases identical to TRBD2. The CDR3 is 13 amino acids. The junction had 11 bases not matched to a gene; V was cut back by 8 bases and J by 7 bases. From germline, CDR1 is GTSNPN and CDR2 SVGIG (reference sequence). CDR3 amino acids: CAAYPGLARTQYF. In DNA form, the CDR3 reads TGTGCCGCGTATCCGGGACTAGCACGGACCCAGTACTTC. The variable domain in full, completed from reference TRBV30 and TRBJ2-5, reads SQTIHQWPATLVQPVGSPLSLECTVEGTSNPNLYWYRQAAGRGLQLLFYSVGIGQISSEVPQNLSASRPQDRQFILSSKKLLLSDSGFYLCAAYPGLARTQYFGPGTRLLVL.

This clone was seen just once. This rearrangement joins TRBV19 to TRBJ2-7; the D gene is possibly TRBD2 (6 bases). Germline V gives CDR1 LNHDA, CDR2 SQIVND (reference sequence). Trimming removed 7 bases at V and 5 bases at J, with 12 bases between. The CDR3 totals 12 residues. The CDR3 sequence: CASKGGLHEQYF. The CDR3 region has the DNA TGTGCCAGTAAAGGAGGGCTCCACGAGCAGTACTTC.

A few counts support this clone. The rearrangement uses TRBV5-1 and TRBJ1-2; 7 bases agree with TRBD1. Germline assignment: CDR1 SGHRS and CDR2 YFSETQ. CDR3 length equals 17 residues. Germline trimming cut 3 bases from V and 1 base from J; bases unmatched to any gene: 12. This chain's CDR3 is CASSSEGGVGYNYGYTF. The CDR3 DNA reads TGCGCCAGCAGCTCGGAAGGGGGCGTTGGTTATAACTATGGCTACACCTTC.

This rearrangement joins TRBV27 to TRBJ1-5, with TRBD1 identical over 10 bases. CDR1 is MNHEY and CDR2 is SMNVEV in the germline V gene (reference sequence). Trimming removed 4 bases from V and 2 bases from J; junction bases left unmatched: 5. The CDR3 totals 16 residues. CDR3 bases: TGTGCCAGCAGTTCATTGACAGGGGGCGGCAATCAGCCCCAGCATTTT. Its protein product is CASSSLTGGGNQPQHF.

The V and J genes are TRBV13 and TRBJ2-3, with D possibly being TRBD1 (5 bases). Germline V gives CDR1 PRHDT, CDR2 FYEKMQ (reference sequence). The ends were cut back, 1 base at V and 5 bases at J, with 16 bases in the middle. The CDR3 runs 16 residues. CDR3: CASSLVQGGFQDTQYF. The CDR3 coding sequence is TGTGCCAGCAGCTTAGTTCAGGGTGGCTTTCAAGATACGCAGTATTTT.

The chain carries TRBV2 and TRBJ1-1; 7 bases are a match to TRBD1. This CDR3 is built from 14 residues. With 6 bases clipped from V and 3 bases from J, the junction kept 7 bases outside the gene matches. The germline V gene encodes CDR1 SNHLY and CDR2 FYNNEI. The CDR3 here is CASRLGQAYTEAFF. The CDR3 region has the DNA TGTGCCAGCAGACTAGGACAGGCCTACACTGAAGCTTTCTTT.

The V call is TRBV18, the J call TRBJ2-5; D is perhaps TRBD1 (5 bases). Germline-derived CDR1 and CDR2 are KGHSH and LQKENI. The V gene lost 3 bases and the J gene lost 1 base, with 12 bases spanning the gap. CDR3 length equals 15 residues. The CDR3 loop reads CASSPLRTGQETQYF. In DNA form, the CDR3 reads TGTGCCAGCTCACCGCTTAGAACAGGCCAAGAGACCCAGTACTTC.

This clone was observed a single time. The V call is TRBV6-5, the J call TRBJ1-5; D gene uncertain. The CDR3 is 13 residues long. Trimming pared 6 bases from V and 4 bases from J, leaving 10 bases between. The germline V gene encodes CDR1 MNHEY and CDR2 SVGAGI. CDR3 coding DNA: TGTGCCAGCAGGCGGGCCTCTAATCAGCCCCAGCATTTT. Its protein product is CASRRASNQPQHF.

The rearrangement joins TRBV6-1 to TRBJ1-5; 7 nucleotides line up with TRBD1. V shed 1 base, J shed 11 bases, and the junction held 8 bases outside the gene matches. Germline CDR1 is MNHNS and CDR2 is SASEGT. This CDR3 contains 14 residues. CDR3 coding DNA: TGTGCCAGCAGTGAAGGGGGACAACAGGGGACCCAGCATTTT. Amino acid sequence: CASSEGGQQGTQHF.

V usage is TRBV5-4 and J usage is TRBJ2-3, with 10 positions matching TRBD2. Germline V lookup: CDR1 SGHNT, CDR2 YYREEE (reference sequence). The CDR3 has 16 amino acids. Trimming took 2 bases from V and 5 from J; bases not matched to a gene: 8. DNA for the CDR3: TGTGCCAGCAGCTTCAAACTAGCGGGGAAGGGAGATACGCAGTATTTT. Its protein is CASSFKLAGKGDTQYF.

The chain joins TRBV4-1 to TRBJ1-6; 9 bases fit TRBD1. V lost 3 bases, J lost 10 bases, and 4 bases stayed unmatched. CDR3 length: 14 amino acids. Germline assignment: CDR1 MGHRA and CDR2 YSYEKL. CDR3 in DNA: TGCGCCAGCAGCCAGGGGACAGGGTACTCACCCCTCCACTTT. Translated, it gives CASSQGTGYSPLHF.

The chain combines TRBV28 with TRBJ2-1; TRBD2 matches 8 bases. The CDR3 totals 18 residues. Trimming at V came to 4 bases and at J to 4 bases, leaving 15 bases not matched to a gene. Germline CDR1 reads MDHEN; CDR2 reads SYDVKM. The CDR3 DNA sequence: TGTGCCAGCAGTTCCCCTAGTTGGAGGCGGGAGGAGTACAATGAGCAGTTCTTC. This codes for CASSSPSWRREEYNEQFF. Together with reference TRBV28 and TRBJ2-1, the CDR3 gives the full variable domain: DVKVTQSSRYLVKRTGEKVFLECVQDMDHENMFWYRQDPGLGLRLIYFSYDVKMKEKGDIPEGYSVSREKKERFSLILESASTNQTSMYLCASSSPSWRREEYNEQFFGPGTRLTVL.

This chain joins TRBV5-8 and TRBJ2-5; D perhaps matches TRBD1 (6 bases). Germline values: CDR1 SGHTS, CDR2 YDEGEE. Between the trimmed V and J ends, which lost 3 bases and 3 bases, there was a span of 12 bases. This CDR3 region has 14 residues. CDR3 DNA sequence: TGTGCCAGCAGCTACTGGGGGCGGGAAGAGACCCAGTACTTC. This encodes CASSYWGREETQYF.

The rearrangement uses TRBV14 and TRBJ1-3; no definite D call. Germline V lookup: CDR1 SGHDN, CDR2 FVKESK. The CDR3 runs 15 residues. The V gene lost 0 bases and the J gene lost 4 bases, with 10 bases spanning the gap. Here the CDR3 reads CASSQDWGAGNTIYF. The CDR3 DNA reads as TGTGCCAGCAGCCAAGATTGGGGAGCCGGAAACACCATATATTTT.

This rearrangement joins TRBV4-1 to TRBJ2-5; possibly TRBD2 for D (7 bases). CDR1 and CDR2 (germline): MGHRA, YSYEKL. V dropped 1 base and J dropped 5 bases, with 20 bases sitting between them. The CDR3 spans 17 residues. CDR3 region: CASSQGGGGPGQETQYF. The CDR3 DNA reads TGCGCCAGCAGCCAAGGGGGAGGGGGGCCAGGGCAGGAGACCCAGTACTTC.

DNA of the CDR3: TGCAGCGTAGAGGGGACAGCCGCTAATGAAAAACTGTTTTTT. Its translation: CSVEGTAANEKLFF. The chain joins TRBV29-1 to TRBJ1-4, with TRBD1 matching 7 bases. The germline gives CDR1 SQVTM, CDR2 ANQGSEA. V lost 6 bases, J lost 3 bases, and 7 bases stayed unmatched. The CDR3 is made up of 14 amino acids.